These T cell receptor beta chains were read from a single sample in a study of neurological immune-mediated disorders. From the 5' RACE reads, TCRdb called clonotypes with MiXCR, one entry per CDR3 protein. Here the sample spans roughly 100,000 distinct CDR3 sequences, 11% being singletons. The specimen sequenced was PBMCs. These TCRs come from a female donor with HTLV-1-associated myelopathy (HAM/TSP). The CDR3 runs from the conserved cysteine through the conserved F or W. Fields, in order: J gene, clone size, D gene, V gene, CDR3 DNA, CDR3 protein. D genes are given only for firm matches. Not all rows give a size; the values are once, few, many and, for expanded clones, a class.

j_call: TRBJ1-5; clone_size: few; d_call: .; v_call: TRBV20-1; cdr3_nt: TGCAGTGCTAGAGGATTCAGGGAGGGGGTTTTTAGCAATAAGCCCCAGCATTTT; cdr3_aa: CSARGFREGVFSNKPQHF
j_call: TRBJ2-4; clone_size: many; d_call: .; v_call: TRBV4-2; cdr3_nt: TGTGCCAGCAGCCAAGACTCACTTTCTCAAAACATTCAGTACTTC; cdr3_aa: CASSQDSLSQNIQYF
j_call: TRBJ1-6; clone_size: many; d_call: .; v_call: TRBV7-2; cdr3_nt: TGTGCCAGCAGCTTCCGGGACCGGGCGAATTCACCCCTCCACTTT; cdr3_aa: CASSFRDRANSPLHF
j_call: TRBJ1-1; clone_size: .; d_call: TRBD1; v_call: TRBV5-4; cdr3_nt: TGTGCCAGCAGCAACCCGACAGGGACGAGGGCCACTGAAGCTTTCTTT; cdr3_aa: CASSNPTGTRATEAFF
j_call: TRBJ2-7; clone_size: many; d_call: .; v_call: TRBV5-5; cdr3_nt: TGTGCCAGCAGCTTGGCGAGCAGTTACGAGCAGTACTTC; cdr3_aa: CASSLASSYEQYF
j_call: TRBJ1-2; clone_size: many; d_call: TRBD1; v_call: TRBV5-1; cdr3_nt: TGCGCCAGCAGCTTCGACAGGGTAGGGGGCTACACCTTC; cdr3_aa: CASSFDRVGGYTF
j_call: TRBJ2-1; clone_size: many; d_call: .; v_call: TRBV5-1; cdr3_nt: TGCGCCAGCAGCTTTCCCGCCAATGAGCAGTTCTTC; cdr3_aa: CASSFPANEQFF
j_call: TRBJ1-2; clone_size: many; d_call: .; v_call: TRBV20-1; cdr3_nt: TGCAGTGCTAGAAGGCTCCAATATGGCTACACCTTC; cdr3_aa: CSARRLQYGYTF
j_call: TRBJ2-3; clone_size: many; d_call: TRBD2; v_call: TRBV7-2; cdr3_nt: TGTGCCAGCAGCTTAGGACTAGCGCCCACAGATACGCAGTATTTT; cdr3_aa: CASSLGLAPTDTQYF
j_call: TRBJ2-7; clone_size: many; d_call: TRBD1; v_call: TRBV29-1; cdr3_nt: TGCAGCGTTGATGTCGGGACAGGGTCTACGGGCGAGCAGTACTTC; cdr3_aa: CSVDVGTGSTGEQYF
j_call: TRBJ2-1; clone_size: many; d_call: .; v_call: TRBV15; cdr3_nt: TGTGCTACCAGCAGAGATCTTGGGGGCTCCTACAATGAGCAGTTCTTC; cdr3_aa: CATSRDLGGSYNEQFF
j_call: TRBJ1-1; clone_size: few; d_call: .; v_call: TRBV6-6; cdr3_nt: TGTGCCAGCAGTTACTTAAGAAGTATGAACACTGAAGCTTTCTTT; cdr3_aa: CASSYLRSMNTEAFF
j_call: TRBJ2-7; clone_size: .; d_call: .; v_call: TRBV28; cdr3_nt: TGTGCCAGCAGTGCGAGCTCAACAGGATCCCACTACGAGCAGTACTTC; cdr3_aa: CASSASSTGSHYEQYF
j_call: TRBJ2-2; clone_size: few; d_call: TRBD2; v_call: TRBV11-2; cdr3_nt: TGTGCCAGCAGCCGCGGGGGGGCCTCCACCGGGGAGCTGTTTTTT; cdr3_aa: CASSRGGASTGELFF
j_call: TRBJ1-2; clone_size: .; d_call: .; v_call: TRBV12-3/TRBV12-4; cdr3_nt: TGTGCCAGCAGTTTTAGGGTTCTCGAAGGGTATGGCTACACCTTC; cdr3_aa: CASSFRVLEGYGYTF
j_call: TRBJ2-3; clone_size: many; d_call: .; v_call: TRBV20-1; cdr3_nt: TGCAGTGCTAGAGCGGGGGGCCCAACAGATACGCAGTATTTT; cdr3_aa: CSARAGGPTDTQYF
j_call: TRBJ2-7; clone_size: .; d_call: TRBD1; v_call: TRBV5-1; cdr3_nt: TGCGCCAGCAGACCTCCCATGGGCGGGGGACAGGGTTCCTACGAGCAGTACTTC; cdr3_aa: CASRPPMGGGQGSYEQYF
j_call: TRBJ1-4; clone_size: many; d_call: .; v_call: TRBV3-1; cdr3_nt: TGTGCCAGCAGCCTGGCCCTCTCGAATGAAAAACTGTTTTTT; cdr3_aa: CASSLALSNEKLFF
j_call: TRBJ1-5; clone_size: many; d_call: .; v_call: TRBV12-3/TRBV12-4; cdr3_nt: TGTGCCAGCAGTTTAGCGACAGGTAATCAGCCCCAGCATTTT; cdr3_aa: CASSLATGNQPQHF
j_call: TRBJ2-6; clone_size: many; d_call: .; v_call: TRBV27; cdr3_nt: TGTGCCAGCAGTTTATGGGGAACTGCCCCGGGGTGGGCCAACGTCCTGACTTTC; cdr3_aa: CASSLWGTAPGWANVLTF
j_call: TRBJ2-2; clone_size: few; d_call: .; v_call: TRBV5-1; cdr3_nt: TGCGCCAGCAGCAGGACCACTTCGAACACCGGGGAGCTGTTTTTT; cdr3_aa: CASSRTTSNTGELFF
j_call: TRBJ1-1; clone_size: many; d_call: .; v_call: TRBV20-1; cdr3_nt: TGCAGTACCACCGGTGGGGGGAACACTGAAGCTTTCTTT; cdr3_aa: CSTTGGGNTEAFF
j_call: TRBJ2-1; clone_size: .; d_call: TRBD2; v_call: TRBV3-1; cdr3_nt: TGTGCCAGCAGCCCCCGGACTAGCGGCATCTACAATGAGCAGTTCTTC; cdr3_aa: CASSPRTSGIYNEQFF
j_call: TRBJ2-3; clone_size: many; d_call: TRBD2; v_call: TRBV29-1; cdr3_nt: TGCAGCGTCGGTAGCGGGGGCTTTCAAGATACGCAGTATTTT; cdr3_aa: CSVGSGGFQDTQYF
j_call: TRBJ2-7; clone_size: many; d_call: .; v_call: TRBV5-1; cdr3_nt: TGCGCCAGCAGCTCCTCCCGCCCGGGGGTGGGCTCCTACGAGCAGTACTTC; cdr3_aa: CASSSSRPGVGSYEQYF
j_call: TRBJ2-2; clone_size: many; d_call: .; v_call: TRBV5-1; cdr3_nt: TGCGCCAGCAGCGCGACAGGGAGGGGATCGGTCGGGGAGCTGTTTTTT; cdr3_aa: CASSATGRGSVGELFF